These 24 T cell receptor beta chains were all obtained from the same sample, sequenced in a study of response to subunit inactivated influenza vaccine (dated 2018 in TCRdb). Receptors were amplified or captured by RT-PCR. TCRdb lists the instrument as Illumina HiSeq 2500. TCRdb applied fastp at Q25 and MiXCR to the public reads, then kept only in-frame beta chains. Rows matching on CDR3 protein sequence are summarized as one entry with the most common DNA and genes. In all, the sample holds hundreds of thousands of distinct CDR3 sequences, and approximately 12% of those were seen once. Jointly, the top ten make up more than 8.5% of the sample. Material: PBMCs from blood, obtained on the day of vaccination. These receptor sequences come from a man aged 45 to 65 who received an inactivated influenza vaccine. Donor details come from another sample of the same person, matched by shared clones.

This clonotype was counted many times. The CDR3 loop reads CASSLEGRVKDEQFF. The CDR3 coding sequence is TGTGCCAGCAGTTTAGAAGGCAGGGTCAAGGATGAGCAGTTCTTC. The J gene is TRBJ2-1, the V gene TRBV12-3 or TRBV12-4; TRBD1 might be the D (5 bases). The CDR3 length is 15 residues. Trimming took 1 base from V and 8 from J, leaving 15 bases between them.

The CDR3 coding sequence is TGTGCCAGCAGCGTAGCTACCCCCACCGGGGAGCTGTTTTTT. Protein sequence: CASSVATPTGELFF. This chain connects TRBV9 to TRBJ2-2, with D unresolved. The germline V gene encodes CDR1 SGDLS and CDR2 YYNGEE. V was pared by 0 bases and J by 4 bases, with 7 bases between. This CDR3 comprises 14 residues.

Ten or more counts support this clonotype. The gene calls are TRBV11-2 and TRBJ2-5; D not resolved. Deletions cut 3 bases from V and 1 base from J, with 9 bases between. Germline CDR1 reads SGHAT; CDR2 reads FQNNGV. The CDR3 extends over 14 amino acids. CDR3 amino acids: CASSLGRVQETQYF. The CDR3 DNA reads TGTGCCAGCAGCTTGGGTCGGGTCCAAGAGACCCAGTACTTC.

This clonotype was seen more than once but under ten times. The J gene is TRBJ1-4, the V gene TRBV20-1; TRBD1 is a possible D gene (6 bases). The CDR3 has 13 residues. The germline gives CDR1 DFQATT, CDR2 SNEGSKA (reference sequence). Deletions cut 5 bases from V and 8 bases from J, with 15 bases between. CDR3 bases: TGCAGTGCTGGCGGGGGGGCGGGGGAAAAACTGTTTTTT. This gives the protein CSAGGGAGEKLFF.

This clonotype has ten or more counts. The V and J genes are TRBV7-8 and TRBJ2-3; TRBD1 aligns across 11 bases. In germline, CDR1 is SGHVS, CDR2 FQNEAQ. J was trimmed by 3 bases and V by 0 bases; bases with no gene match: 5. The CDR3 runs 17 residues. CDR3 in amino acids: CASSLAGTGGFTDTQYF. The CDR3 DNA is TGTGCCAGCAGCTTAGCCGGGACAGGGGGTTTTACAGATACGCAGTATTTT.

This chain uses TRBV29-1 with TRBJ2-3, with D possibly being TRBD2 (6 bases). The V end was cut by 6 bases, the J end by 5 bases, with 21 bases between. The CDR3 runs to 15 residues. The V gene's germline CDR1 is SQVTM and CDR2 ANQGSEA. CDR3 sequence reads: CSVQPSGTSGDTQYF. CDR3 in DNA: TGCAGCGTACAGCCGTCCGGGACTTCAGGAGATACGCAGTATTTT.

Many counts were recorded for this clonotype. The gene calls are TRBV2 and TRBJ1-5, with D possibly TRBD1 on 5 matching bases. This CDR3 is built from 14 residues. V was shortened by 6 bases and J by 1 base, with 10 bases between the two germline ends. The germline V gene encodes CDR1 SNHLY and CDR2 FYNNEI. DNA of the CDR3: TGTGCCAGCAGAGTGGGACTAAGCAATCAGCCCCAGCATTTT. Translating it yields CASRVGLSNQPQHF.

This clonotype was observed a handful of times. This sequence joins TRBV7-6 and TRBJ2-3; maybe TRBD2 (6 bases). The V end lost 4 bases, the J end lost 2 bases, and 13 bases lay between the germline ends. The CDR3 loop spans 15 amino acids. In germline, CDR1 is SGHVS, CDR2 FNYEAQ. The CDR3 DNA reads TGTGCCAGCAGCTATGGGGGGTCCCCCACAGATACGCAGTATTTT. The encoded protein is CASSYGGSPTDTQYF.

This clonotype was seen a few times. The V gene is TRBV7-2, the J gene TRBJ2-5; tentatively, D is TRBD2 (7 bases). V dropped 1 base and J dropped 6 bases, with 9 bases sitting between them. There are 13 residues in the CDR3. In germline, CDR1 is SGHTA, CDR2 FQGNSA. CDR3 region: CASSLGGGKTQYF. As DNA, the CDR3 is TGTGCCAGCAGCTTAGGCGGGGGCAAGACCCAGTACTTC.

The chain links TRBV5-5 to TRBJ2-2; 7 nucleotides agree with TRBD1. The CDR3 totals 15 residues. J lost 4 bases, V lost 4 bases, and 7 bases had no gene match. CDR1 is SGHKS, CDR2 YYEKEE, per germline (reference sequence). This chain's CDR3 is CASSPRQGVTGELFF. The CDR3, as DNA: TGTGCCAGCAGCCCTCGACAGGGAGTCACCGGGGAGCTGTTTTTT.

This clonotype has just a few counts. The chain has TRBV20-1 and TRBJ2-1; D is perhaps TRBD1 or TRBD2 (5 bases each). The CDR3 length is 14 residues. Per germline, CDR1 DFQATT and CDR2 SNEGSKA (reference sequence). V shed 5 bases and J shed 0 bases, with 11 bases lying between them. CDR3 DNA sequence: TGCAGTGCTCCGGGGCTAGGCTCCTACAATGAGCAGTTCTTC. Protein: CSAPGLGSYNEQFF.

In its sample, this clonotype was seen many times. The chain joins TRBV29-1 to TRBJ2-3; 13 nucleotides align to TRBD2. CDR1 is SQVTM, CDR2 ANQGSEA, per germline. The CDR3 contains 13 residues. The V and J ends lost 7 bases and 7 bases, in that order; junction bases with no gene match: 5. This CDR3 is CSGGLAGIHTQYF. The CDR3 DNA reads TGCAGCGGGGGACTAGCGGGAATCCATACGCAGTATTTT.

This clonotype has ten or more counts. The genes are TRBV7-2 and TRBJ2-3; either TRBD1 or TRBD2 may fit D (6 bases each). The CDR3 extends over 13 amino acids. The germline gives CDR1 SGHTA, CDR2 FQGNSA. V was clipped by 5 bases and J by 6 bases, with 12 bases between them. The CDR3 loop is CASSPLGGDTQYF. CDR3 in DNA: TGTGCCAGCAGCCCCTTGGGGGGCGATACGCAGTATTTT.

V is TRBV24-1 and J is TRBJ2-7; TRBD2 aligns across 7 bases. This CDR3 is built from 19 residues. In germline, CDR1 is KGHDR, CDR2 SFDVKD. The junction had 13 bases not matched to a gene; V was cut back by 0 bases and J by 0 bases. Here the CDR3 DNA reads TGTGCCACCAGTGATTTGCAAAACAGACTAGCTCAAAGCTCCTACGAGCAGTACTTC. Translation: CATSDLQNRLAQSSYEQYF.

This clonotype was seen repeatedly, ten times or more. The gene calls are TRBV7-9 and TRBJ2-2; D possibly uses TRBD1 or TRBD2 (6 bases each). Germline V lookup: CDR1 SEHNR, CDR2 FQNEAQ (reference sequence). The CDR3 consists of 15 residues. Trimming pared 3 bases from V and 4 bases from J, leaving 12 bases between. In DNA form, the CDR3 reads TGTGCCAGCAGCTTGGGGGGACACTTCACCGGGGAGCTGTTTTTT. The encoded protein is CASSLGGHFTGELFF.

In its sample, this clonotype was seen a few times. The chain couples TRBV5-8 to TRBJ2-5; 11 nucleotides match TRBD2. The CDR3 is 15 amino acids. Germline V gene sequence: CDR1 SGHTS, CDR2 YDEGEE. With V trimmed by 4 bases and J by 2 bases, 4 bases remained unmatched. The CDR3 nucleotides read TGTGCCAGCAGCGATGGACTAGCGGGTCAAGAGACCCAGTACTTC. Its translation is CASSDGLAGQETQYF. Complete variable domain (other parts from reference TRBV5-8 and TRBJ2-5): EAGVTQSPTHLIKTRGQQATLRCSPISGHTSVYWYQQALGLGLQFLLWYDEGEERNRGNFPPRFSGRQFPNYSSELNVNALELEDSALYLCASSDGLAGQETQYFGPGTRLLVL.

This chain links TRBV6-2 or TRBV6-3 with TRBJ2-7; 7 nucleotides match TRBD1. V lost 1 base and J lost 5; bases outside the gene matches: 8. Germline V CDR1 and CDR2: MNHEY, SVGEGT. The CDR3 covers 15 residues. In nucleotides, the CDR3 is TGTGCCAGCAGTTACTATCTGCGACAGGGCAACGAGCAGTACTTC. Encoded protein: CASSYYLRQGNEQYF.

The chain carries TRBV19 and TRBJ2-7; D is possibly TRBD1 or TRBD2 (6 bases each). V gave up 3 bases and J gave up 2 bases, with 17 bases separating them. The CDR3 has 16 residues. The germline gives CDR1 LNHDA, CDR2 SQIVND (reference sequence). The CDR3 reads CASSMVRGLSTYEQYF. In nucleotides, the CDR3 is TGTGCCAGTAGTATGGTCAGGGGACTCTCCACCTACGAGCAGTACTTC.

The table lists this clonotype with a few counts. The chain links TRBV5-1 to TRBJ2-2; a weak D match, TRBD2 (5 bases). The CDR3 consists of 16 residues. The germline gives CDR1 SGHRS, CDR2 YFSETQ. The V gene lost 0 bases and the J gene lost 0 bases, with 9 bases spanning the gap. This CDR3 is CASSLAEGANTGELFF. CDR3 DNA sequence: TGCGCCAGCAGCTTGGCCGAGGGAGCGAACACCGGGGAGCTGTTTTTT. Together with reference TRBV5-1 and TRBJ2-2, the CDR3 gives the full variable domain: KAGVTQTPRYLIKTRGQQVTLSCSPISGHRSVSWYQQTPGQGLQFLFEYFSETQRNKGNFPGRFSGRQFSNSRSEMNVSTLELGDSALYLCASSLAEGANTGELFFGEGSRLTVL.

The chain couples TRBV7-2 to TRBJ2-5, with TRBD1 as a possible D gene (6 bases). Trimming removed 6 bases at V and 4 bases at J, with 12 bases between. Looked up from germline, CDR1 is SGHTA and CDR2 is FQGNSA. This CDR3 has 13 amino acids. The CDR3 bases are TGTGCCAGCAGGTCAGGGGTTTTAGAGACCCAGTACTTC. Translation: CASRSGVLETQYF.

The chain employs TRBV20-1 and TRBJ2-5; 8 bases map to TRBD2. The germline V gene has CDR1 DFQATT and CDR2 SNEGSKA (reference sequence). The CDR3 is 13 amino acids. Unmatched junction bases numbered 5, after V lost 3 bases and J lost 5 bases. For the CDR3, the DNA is TGCAGTGCTAGGGGGGGACTAGACGAGACCCAGTACTTC. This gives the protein CSARGGLDETQYF.

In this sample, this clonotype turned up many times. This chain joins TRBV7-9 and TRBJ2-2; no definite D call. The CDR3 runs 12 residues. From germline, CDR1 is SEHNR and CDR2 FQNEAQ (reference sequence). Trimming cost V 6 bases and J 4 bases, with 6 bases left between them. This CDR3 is CASRPTTGELFF. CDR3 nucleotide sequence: TGTGCCAGCAGACCGACCACCGGGGAGCTGTTTTTT.

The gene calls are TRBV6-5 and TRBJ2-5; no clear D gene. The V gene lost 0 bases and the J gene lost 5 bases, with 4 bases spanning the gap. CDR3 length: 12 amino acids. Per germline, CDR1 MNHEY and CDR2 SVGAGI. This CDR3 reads CASSYSKETQYF. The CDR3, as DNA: TGTGCCAGCAGTTACTCGAAGGAGACCCAGTACTTC.

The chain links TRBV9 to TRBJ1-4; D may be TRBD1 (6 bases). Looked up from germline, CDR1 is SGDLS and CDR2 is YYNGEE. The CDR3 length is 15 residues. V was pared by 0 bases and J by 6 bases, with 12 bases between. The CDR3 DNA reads TGTGCCAGCAGCGTAGGAGGGGGAGGGTATGAAAAACTGTTTTTT. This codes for CASSVGGGGYEKLFF.